This TCR beta chain was obtained from a study of human T cells and chemical hapten exposure. Turning to the study itself: Alopecia universalis, totalis or areata was present in patients who were mostly female. Findings and limits, study-wide: Positively correlated with patch test score were the counts of PT1 expanded TCRs.

Between the trimmed V and J ends, which lost 6 bases and 4 bases, there was a span of 9 bases. Germline assignment: CDR1 WNHNN and CDR2 SYGVQD (reference sequence). The CDR3 is made up of 13 amino acids. This clonotype occurred many times. Its antigen is unknown. Time point here: patch test 3, about 24 weeks after DPC sensitization. Treatment meaning: therapeutic diphenylcyclopropenone sensitization with weekly scalp DPC. The authors extracted total RNA from unfractionated whole blood. Original data processing: Sample TCR counts, which ranged from about 20,000 to 750,000, had a median of around 96,000. TCRdb analysed the RACE reads with MiXCR anew, one entry per CDR3 protein. The V and J calls, along with clone size, are taken from TCRdb and not from the paper's own processing. Among under 50,000 distinct CDR3 sequences, 8% to 9.5% were seen once, and the ten largest hold about 27%.

The rearrangement links TRBV10-1 to TRBJ2-2; D is uncertain. The sequence derives from a man between 45 and 60 years old with alopecia areata. Some clones in this sample may be carry-over from other donors' samples. This specimen consisted of whole blood, obtained in connection with sensitization to the hapten diphenylcyclopropenone (DPC). CDR3 region: CASRFHGTGELFF. CDR3 sequence (DNA): TGCGCCAGCAGGTTCCACGGCACCGGGGAGCTGTTTTTT.